Detailed here is one T cell receptor beta chain. This clonotype has more than one count but fewer than ten. Its antigen is not yet known. The input lacks base qualities; no much larger clone sits a single base away. The receptor library was made with multiplex PCR. The sequencing machine was an Illumina HiSeq 4000. CDR3 regions were amplified by Arm-PCR with iRepertoire HTBI primers to construct TCR beta libraries. Before sequencing, the PCR products went through gel purification. The authors' analysis ran thus. Gene usage analysis of CDR3 amino acid clonotypes relied on the approximately 60 TRBV and 14 TRBJ segments identified across samples. COPE and FqMerger were used to merge the filtered high-quality paired reads into contigs. BLAST was used to align contigs to IMGT TRBV, TRBD and TRBJ reference genes, and CDR3 was defined according to IMGT. Any clonotype with a frequency above 0.1% was counted as a highly expanded clone. Shannon entropy served as the measure of repertoire diversity, while the Gini coefficient captured V-J evenness. A clonotype found in more than one individual was treated as public. TCRdb reworked the public reads: Q25 trimming with fastp, MiXCR clone assembly, productive beta chains retained. Each CDR3 protein gets just one entry, which takes the most common genes and DNA from the rows behind it. The V and J calls follow TCRdb's processing rather than the paper's. Recorded for this sample are a few hundred thousand distinct CDR3 sequences; approximately 16% of them occurred a single time. The ten largest clones represent approximately 22% of the sample.

The record originates from a study of regulatory T cells in long-lasting Graves disease (dated by TCRdb to about 2021). A note on the overall study: In the newly diagnosed Graves' disease group, patients had been taking antithyroid drugs for less than 3 months. A total of around 35 samples underwent TCR sequencing, from around 13 patients with persistent Graves' disease and roughly 20 patients with newly diagnosed Graves' disease. Patients with persistent Graves' disease were compared with patients with newly diagnosed Graves' disease using TCR sequencing and RNA sequencing of peripheral blood. The study was registered as a clinical trial and conducted in China.

The sample's time point label, in plain terms: newly diagnosed GD, antithyroid drugs for less than 3 months. For both TCR sequencing and RNA sequencing, RNA was extracted from PBMCs using TRIzol. The diagnosis of Graves' disease followed American Thyroid Association guidelines. Patients were recruited from an endocrinology department in Xi'an, China. From each patient, around 9 milliliters of peripheral blood was collected into an EDTA anticoagulant tube. PBMCs were isolated by Ficoll Paque Plus density gradient separation without further T cell sorting. An Agilent 2100 Bioanalyzer and agarose gel were used to assess RNA quality, and a NanoDrop 2000 was used to measure RNA concentration. Inclusive of the bounding cysteine and phenylalanine, the CDR3 is 15 residues long. The read is trimmed to its CDR3 DNA, 45 bases read in frame from base 1. CDR1 SEHNR and CDR2 FQNEAQ were looked up in the germline V gene (reference sequence). V and J are truncated by 2 bases and 0 bases respectively, leaving an intervening sequence of 11 bases.

Study-wide findings and limitations: Only the TCR beta chain was sequenced and analyzed. Persistent disease showed preferential use of TRBV28, TRBJ1-2 and TRBJ2-5, whereas newly diagnosed disease favored TRBV20-1 and TRBJ2-1. Peripheral blood alone was examined, since thyroid tissue, which constituted the primary lesion, could not be accessed. Patients with persistent disease shared more public clonotypes (approximately 2,500) than newly diagnosed patients did (approximately 990). The authors noted that the small sample size was a limitation that may lower accuracy. Lower TCR Shannon entropy and fewer highly expanded clones were observed in persistent Graves' disease patients than in newly diagnosed patients, which suggested clonal expansion.

This sample was shared with a second study, whose subject was T cells in Graves' hyperthyroidism and ophthalmopathy. Taken from the second paper: A patient counted as having stable Graves' hyperthyroidism if no progression to ophthalmopathy occurred over 18 months of follow-up. Hyperthyroidism patients were newly diagnosed, with disease duration under 2 months, and aged 18 to 65 years. Any patient with an uncontrolled infection, another autoimmune disease, pregnancy or lactation was excluded. Clinical symptoms, serum thyroxine and TRAb, thyroid ultrasound, and orbital computed tomography formed the basis for the diagnoses. For the first round of RT-PCR on the TCR CDR3, the HTBI primer set was used together with the Qiagen OneStep RT-PCR kit. Blood samples also contained most of the expanded thyroid clonotypes (frequency above 0.001), which suggests that blood repertoires may reflect thyroid immune responses. A 13 V-J signature model separated ophthalmopathy from stable hyperthyroidism, with 87.88% sensitivity and roughly 81% specificity in cross-validation and 80%/75% in testing. In validation, the model predicted progression to ophthalmopathy a median of about 5.9 months before onset, with roughly 70% sensitivity and roughly 77% specificity. A discovery cohort of about a hundred patients, roughly 40 with Graves' ophthalmopathy and approximately 57 with stable Graves' hyperthyroidism, was used to find distinguishing TCR V-J signatures. Prospective prediction of ophthalmopathy was tested in an independent validation cohort consisting of about 20 hyperthyroidism patients and about 17 patients who later progressed to ophthalmopathy. The 95 to 100 discovery patients were divided at random into training and test sets in a 7:3 ratio. In addition, the study compared T-cell repertoires in thyroid tissue and in blood from five to seven Graves' hyperthyroidism patients. After blood sampling, hyperthyroidism patients were treated with methimazole at a starting dose of 30 mg daily, and ophthalmopathy patients were treated with high-dose intravenous methylprednisolone. A second multiplex PCR round built the libraries, followed by size selection and purification. The libraries were sequenced on an Illumina HiSeq2000 using paired-end 100 bp reads. SOAPnuke was used to process the raw data, throwing out any read that contained adapters or uncalled bases, had a mean Phred below 15, or lacked an exact constant-primer or identifier match. COPE v1.2.5 was used to merge high-quality paired reads, and clonotypes were defined as unique nucleotide sequences. MiTCR v1.1 was used to align clonotypes to the IMGT TRBV, TRBD and TRBJ reference segments. Only V-J combinations with frequency above 0.0001, covering 99% to 99.2% of repertoires, were analysed. A TCS score was defined as the ratio of F50 (clonal expansion) to E x V (chaos), with BLOSUM62-based TCRdist applied between CDR3 peptides within each V-J. Welch's t-statistics and random forest reduced just over 500 V-J features to roughly 13, which were used in a naive Bayes classifier (R e1071). Sample size was not statistically predetermined, and investigators were not blinded to group allocation. The paper describes TCR Vbeta CDR3 sequencing of more than 120 peripheral blood samples, made up of approximately 40 ophthalmopathy patients, roughly 72 hyperthyroidism patients and roughly 17 progressor patients.

The chain links TRBV7-9 with TRBJ2-7; D gene: possibly TRBD1, on 6 matching bases. The clonotype originates from a woman aged 18-29 years with Graves disease. Donor details come from another sample of the same person, matched by shared clones. Sequencing was performed on peripheral blood mononuclear cells (PBMCs), taken at new diagnosis, from a patient treated with antithyroid drugs. The CDR3 protein sequence reads: CASSLRADSSYEQYF. The sequence in DNA is TGTGCCAGCAGCTTACGGGCGGACAGCTCCTACGAGCAGTACTTC.